These 15 T cell receptor beta chains share one sample of origin, sequenced in a study of regulatory T cells in long-lasting Graves disease (dated by TCRdb to the early 2020s). Library preparation used multiplex PCR. The data were produced on an Illumina HiSeq 4000. TCR beta libraries were built with iRepertoire HTBI primers and Arm-PCR amplification of CDR3 regions. Through fastp at Q25 and MiXCR, TCRdb rebuilt clones from the public reads, retaining in-frame beta chains. Entries are consolidated by CDR3 protein sequence, retaining the most common genes and DNA. The sample table lists a few hundred thousand distinct CDR3 sequences, 15% of them with a count of one. About 8.3% of the sample belongs to the ten largest clones. The sample's time point label, in plain terms: newly diagnosed GD, antithyroid drugs for less than 3 months. For both TCR sequencing and RNA sequencing, RNA was extracted from PBMCs in TRIzol.

This sample also belongs to another study, concerning T cells in Graves' hyperthyroidism and ophthalmopathy.

Sequenced here: peripheral blood mononuclear cells (PBMCs), sampled at new diagnosis, from a patient treated with antithyroid drugs. The receptors derive from a woman in her 40s with Graves disease. Donor details come from another sample of the same person, matched by shared clones.

The table lists this clonotype with many counts. V usage is TRBV29-1 and J usage is TRBJ2-7; 11 bases map to TRBD1. CDR3 length: 12 residues. Trimming took 7 bases from V and 4 from J; bases not matched to a gene: 3. CDR1 is SQVTM, CDR2 ANQGSEA, per germline. CDR3 region: CSAGDRGYEQYF. The DNA for the CDR3 is TGCAGCGCAGGGGACAGGGGGTACGAGCAGTACTTC.

The sample holds a few counts of this clonotype. This rearrangement joins TRBV7-2 to TRBJ2-1, with 11 bases lining up with TRBD1. V was clipped by 3 bases and J by 9 bases; unmatched bases: 4. Germline V gene data show CDR1 as SGHTA and CDR2 as FQGNSA. The CDR3 spans 14 residues. Here the CDR3 DNA reads TGTGCCAGCAGCTTCGGACAGGGGGCAATTGAGCAGTTCTTC. It specifies CASSFGQGAIEQFF. The whole variable domain, filled in from reference TRBV7-2 and TRBJ2-1, reads GAGVSQSPSNKVTEKGKDVELRCDPISGHTALYWYRQSLGQGLEFLIYFQGNSAPDKSGLPSDRFSAERTGGSVSTLTIQRTQQEDSAVYLCASSFGQGAIEQFFGPGTRLTVL.

This clonotype was recorded many times. The chain is built from TRBV12-3 or TRBV12-4 and TRBJ2-7; TRBD1 matches at 10 bases. Unmatched junction bases numbered 11, after V lost 2 bases and J lost 10 bases. This CDR3 is built from 15 residues. The CDR3 reads CASSLRAGTGALQYF. CDR3 DNA sequence: TGTGCCAGCAGTTTAAGGGCCGGGACAGGGGCACTTCAGTACTTC.

At least ten counts were recorded for this clonotype. V is TRBV27 and J is TRBJ2-7, with 8 bases aligning to TRBD2. The CDR3 length is 14 residues. Trimming at V came to 3 bases and at J to 1 base, leaving 2 bases not matched to a gene. Looked up from germline, CDR1 is MNHEY and CDR2 is SMNVEV (reference sequence). The CDR3, as DNA: TGTGCCAGCAGTTTCACTAGCGGATCCTACGAGCAGTACTTC. Its translation is CASSFTSGSYEQYF.

There are a few counts of this clonotype. This chain connects TRBV13 to TRBJ2-2, with a possible D match to TRBD2 (6 bases). The germline gives CDR1 PRHDT, CDR2 FYEKMQ (reference sequence). The CDR3 covers 16 residues. The V and J ends lost 5 bases and 3 bases respectively, with 16 bases between them. CDR3 in DNA: TGTGCCAGCAGCACTATATCGGGGGTCGACACCGGGGAGCTGTTTTTT. Encoded protein: CASSTISGVDTGELFF. The whole variable domain, remainder taken from reference TRBV13 and TRBJ2-2, is AAGVIQSPRHLIKEKRETATLKCYPIPRHDTVYWYQQGPGQDPQFLISFYEKMQSDKGSIPDRFSAQQFSDYHSELNMSSLELGDSALYFCASSTISGVDTGELFFGEGSRLTVL.

Ten or more counts support this clonotype. This chain uses TRBV7-9 with TRBJ1-1; D not certain. This CDR3 is built from 12 residues. Trimming shortened V by 8 bases and J by 1 base, and 8 bases separated the two germline ends. Germline lookup yields CDR1 SEHNR and CDR2 FQNEAQ (reference sequence). The CDR3 sequence is CASQYTNTEAFF. The CDR3 DNA is TGTGCCAGCCAATATACGAACACTGAAGCTTTCTTT.

This clonotype was picked up a small number of times. The chain recombines TRBV5-1 with TRBJ2-5; 7 bases fit TRBD1. J lost 8 bases, V lost 3 bases, and 10 bases had no gene match. From germline, CDR1 is SGHRS and CDR2 YFSETQ. This CDR3 has 14 residues. CDR3 sequence reads: CASSYPGQRSTQYF. For the CDR3, the DNA is TGCGCCAGCAGCTACCCGGGACAGCGTTCAACCCAGTACTTC.

This clonotype was seen only a few times. V is TRBV3-1 and J is TRBJ1-1; D not certain. This CDR3 has 13 residues. Germline loops: CDR1 LGHDT, CDR2 YNNKEL (reference sequence). Trimming cost V 1 base and J 10 bases, with 13 bases left between them. The CDR3 spells CASSQGIGVGAFF. In nucleotides, the CDR3 is TGTGCCAGCAGCCAAGGTATTGGGGTTGGAGCTTTCTTT.

This clonotype has ten or more counts. This rearrangement joins TRBV29-1 to TRBJ2-1; D tentatively reads TRBD1 or TRBD2 (5 bases each). Trimming stripped 8 bases from V and 9 bases from J, with 20 bases between. The CDR3 runs 13 residues. CDR1 is SQVTM, CDR2 ANQGSEA, per germline. The CDR3 sequence: CSFSGTLRGEQFF. As DNA, the CDR3 is TGCAGCTTTTCCGGGACGCTAAGGGGTGAGCAGTTCTTC.

This clonotype has a count of ten or more. This chain joins TRBV2 and TRBJ2-3, with 7 nucleotides matching TRBD1. The CDR3 loop spans 15 amino acids. Germline V gene sequence: CDR1 SNHLY, CDR2 FYNNEI. The V segment lost 5 bases and the J segment 4 bases; nucleotides outside the gene matches: 9. The CDR3 here is CASSRQGWGADTQYF. CDR3 nucleotides: TGTGCCAGCAGTCGACAGGGTTGGGGCGCAGATACGCAGTATTTT.

V gene TRBV20-1 combines with J gene TRBJ2-1; 7 bases line up with TRBD1. Looked up from germline, CDR1 is DFQATT and CDR2 is SNEGSKA (reference sequence). J was trimmed by 8 bases and V by 1 base; bases with no gene match: 8. This CDR3 is built from 14 residues. CDR3 in DNA: TGCAGTGCTAGAGGCCCGACAGGGCTCGATGAGCAGTTCTTC. This codes for CSARGPTGLDEQFF.

This clonotype was detected only a few times. This clone may be a read error of a much larger clone one base away. The CDR3 region is CASSEYRGSNPPQHF. CDR3 coding DNA: TGTGCCAGCAGTGAATATCGCGGTAGCAATCCGCCCCAGCATTTT. The J gene is TRBJ1-5, the V gene TRBV6-2 or TRBV6-3; D gene ambiguous. This CDR3 is built from 15 residues. Germline V lookup: CDR1 MNHEY, CDR2 SVGEGT.

The chain couples TRBV19 to TRBJ1-5, with 10 positions matching TRBD1. CDR3 length equals 17 residues. Germline V gives CDR1 LNHDA, CDR2 SQIVND (reference sequence). J was trimmed by 2 bases and V by 3 bases; bases with no gene match: 7. The CDR3 loop is CASSIPETGGGNQPQHF. The CDR3 bases are TGTGCCAGTAGTATCCCCGAGACAGGGGGCGGCAATCAGCCCCAGCATTTT.

The chain recombines TRBV12-3 or TRBV12-4 with TRBJ1-2; a weak D match, TRBD1 (5 bases). The CDR3 is 13 residues long. Trimming pared 3 bases from V and 5 bases from J, leaving 10 bases between. This CDR3 is CASSFGTEYGYTF. The CDR3 nucleotides read TGTGCCAGCAGTTTCGGGACGGAGTATGGCTACACCTTC.

The sample holds a few counts of this clonotype. The rearrangement uses TRBV7-3 and TRBJ2-5; D tentatively reads TRBD1 or TRBD2 (6 bases each). The CDR3 sequence is 15 residues long. V was clipped by 6 bases and J by 3 bases, with 17 bases between them. Germline V gene sequence: CDR1 SGHTA, CDR2 FQGTGA. CDR3 DNA: TGTGCCAGCAGTTTGGGGGGCCGGGTGGAAGAGACCCAGTACTTC. Translated: CASSLGGRVEETQYF.